This entry describes one T cell receptor beta chain. The sample belongs to a study of blood T cell repertoires in COVID-19. Background on the study: The samples span acute and convalescent COVID-19 from the United States, Italy and Spain. T cells, B-cell-depleted T cells, or PBMCs provided the cDNA or gDNA that served as material.

Assay used: immunoSEQ multiplex PCR; TCRdb lists only in-frame clones, some missing. The data hold roughly 180,000 clones, with about three quarters observed a single time. Germline lookup yields CDR1 SGHTA and CDR2 FQGTGA. This CDR3 has 15 residues. V dropped 5 bases and J dropped 1; count of bases not matched to a gene: 7. This chain uses TRBV7-3 with TRBJ2-7; 8 nucleotides match TRBD2. The receptor was derived from a woman aged 50 to 60 with active or convalescent COVID-19. The sequencing sample was made of peripheral blood. In DNA form, the CDR3 reads TGTGCCAGCAGCCCCGACGGGGGGGAGTCCTACGAGCAGTACTTC. This codes for CASSPDGGESYEQYF.